This passage covers 4 T cell receptor beta chains from one sample sequenced in a study of T cells after yellow fever vaccination. MiXCR was run by TCRdb on the 5' RACE reads, yielding one entry per CDR3 protein. The profile covers hundreds of thousands of distinct CDR3 sequences, with 8.5% to 9% appearing a single time and about a sixth taken by the ten largest. The sequencing here drew on PBMCs, taken on the day of the first yellow fever vaccination. Receptors originate from a young man who received the YFV17D yellow fever vaccine.

This clonotype turned up a few times. The V call is TRBV4-3, the J call TRBJ2-1; D call uncertain. V was cut by 3 bases and J by 7 bases, with 10 bases left in between. This CDR3 is 13 amino acids long. Germline loops: CDR1 LGHNA, CDR2 YSLEER. The chain's CDR3 is CASSHPTLNEQFF. The DNA of the CDR3 is TGCGCCAGCAGCCATCCTACTTTAAATGAGCAGTTCTTC.

This clonotype was detected ten times or more. The chain combines TRBV7-9 with TRBJ1-6; a possible D gene is TRBD1 (6 bases). Trimming pared 5 bases from V and 10 bases from J, leaving 15 bases between. Germline V CDR1 and CDR2: SEHNR, FQNEAQ (reference sequence). CDR3 size: 14 residues. The CDR3 reads CASSSQGWGSPLHF. Written as DNA, the CDR3 is TGTGCCAGCAGCAGCCAGGGGTGGGGATCACCCCTCCACTTT.

This rearrangement joins TRBV29-1 to TRBJ1-1; D remains unclear. The CDR3 length is 11 residues. Germline lookup yields CDR1 SQVTM and CDR2 ANQGSEA. V lost 4 bases to trimming and J lost 3 bases, with 6 bases between them. In DNA, the CDR3 is TGCAGCGTTGGGGTGGACACTGAAGCTTTCTTT. Translated: CSVGVDTEAFF.

The rearrangement uses TRBV6-2 or TRBV6-3 and TRBJ2-5, with 13 bases lining up with TRBD2. Germline V lookup: CDR1 MNHEY, CDR2 SVGEGT. The CDR3 contains 17 residues. J was trimmed by 1 base and V by 7 bases; bases with no gene match: 9. Here the CDR3 reads CASTDPRTSGGQETQYF. CDR3 coding DNA: TGTGCCAGCACCGACCCCAGGACTAGCGGGGGCCAAGAGACCCAGTACTTC.